One T cell receptor beta chain is described in this entry. Its specificity is not known. PCR employed 60 Vbeta and 13 Jbeta primers. Repertoires were generated with immunoSEQ multiplex PCR, while TCRdb's copy carries only in-frame clones and drops some. The sample carries some 140,000 clones, approximately 61% recorded once. The sample comes from a study of cytomegalovirus exposure and HLA in healthy donors. General study results and limits: Later analysis showed TCR association rates varying by HLA locus, highest for DRB1 and lowest for HLA-C.

The TCR was taken from a human donor in good health. Material: PBMCs.

CDR3: CASRLGGMTDTQYF. The CDR3 DNA follows: TGCGCCAGCCGGTTGGGAGGGATGACAGATACGCAGTATTTT. The chain links TRBV5-1 to TRBJ2-3; 7 bases map to TRBD2. This CDR3 region has 14 residues. The germline CDR1 and CDR2 sequences are SGHRS and YFSETQ. V lost 7 bases and J lost 3; bases outside the gene matches: 8.